This T cell receptor beta chain came from a study of T cells in Graves' hyperthyroidism and ophthalmopathy. RNA transcripts served as the template for amplifying TCR beta CDR3 regions. Carried out on the TCR CDR3, a first-round RT-PCR used the HTBI primer set. TCRdb called the multiplex PCR reads again in MiXCR, with one record for every CDR3 protein. The sample has about 330,000 distinct CDR3 sequences; roughly 15% are singletons. This CDR3 spans 14 amino acids. V was pared by 3 bases and J by 5 bases, with 13 bases between. The germline V gene encodes CDR1 MGHRA and CDR2 YSYEKL. This clonotype was observed at least ten times.

Sequencing was carried out using blood. The clonotype comes from a woman between 35 and 50 years old with Graves' ophthalmopathy. The rearrangement links TRBV4-1 to TRBJ1-2, with D tentatively TRBD1 (6 bases). Here the CDR3 reads CASSQAGTPYGYTF. In DNA form, the CDR3 reads TGCGCCAGCAGCCAGGCCGGGACACCGTATGGCTACACCTTC.